These 20 T cell receptor beta chains share one sample of origin, sequenced in a study of blood T cell repertoires in COVID-19. The method was immunoSEQ multiplex PCR; TCRdb's version includes in-frame clones alone and lacks a portion of them. The sample contains 150,000 to 200,000 clones, more than 65% of which appear only once. The material sequenced was PBMCs or T cells enriched from blood (not recorded which). These receptor sequences come from a man aged 45-65 years who had recovered from COVID-19.

This sequence joins TRBV3-1 (or the pseudogene TRBV3-2) and TRBJ1-4, with 7 bases lining up with TRBD1. Trimming removed 2 bases from V and 10 bases from J; junction bases left unmatched: 13. Germline CDR1 and CDR2: LGHDT and YNNKEL (reference sequence). This CDR3 is built from 16 residues. CDR3 in DNA: TGTGCCAGCAGCCAATTTGGGGACAGCCTGGATGGAAAACTGTTTTTT. Translated, it gives CASSQFGDSLDGKLFF.

The J gene is TRBJ1-2, the V gene TRBV5-6; TRBD1 agrees at 11 bases. Germline V gives CDR1 SGHDT, CDR2 YYEEEE. There are 15 residues in the CDR3. V gave up 2 bases and J gave up 7 bases; unmatched junction bases: 7. DNA for the CDR3: TGTGCCAGCAGCTTATTGGACAGGGGGCTTTTTGGCTACACCTTC. Its translation: CASSLLDRGLFGYTF.

This clone was counted between two and nine times. The rearrangement uses TRBV3-1 (or the pseudogene TRBV3-2) and TRBJ1-5; possibly TRBD1 for D (5 bases). The CDR3 is 15 amino acids. V lost 4 bases and J lost 6, with 16 bases in between. Per the germline V gene, CDR1 is LGHDT and CDR2 is YNNKEL (reference sequence). The CDR3 region has the DNA TGTGCCAGCAGCCTCACACGGGGGGAAGGTCAGCCCCAGCATTTT. Translated, it gives CASSLTRGEGQPQHF.

The chain joins TRBV6-5 to TRBJ2-3, with 8 bases lining up with TRBD1. The CDR3 consists of 15 residues. Germline CDR1 and CDR2: MNHEY and SVGAGI. After removal of 6 bases from V and 3 bases from J, the junction contained 8 bases not matched to a gene. As DNA, the CDR3 is TGTGCCAGCAGATTAGGACAGGGAGGTACAGATACGCAGTATTTT. The encoded protein is CASRLGQGGTDTQYF.

The J gene is TRBJ2-7, the V gene TRBV27, with D possibly TRBD2 on 5 matching bases. CDR1 is MNHEY and CDR2 is SMNVEV in the germline V gene (reference sequence). The CDR3 has 13 amino acids. The V end lost 6 bases, the J end lost 3 bases, and 12 bases lay between the germline ends. The CDR3 DNA follows: TGTGCCAGCAGCCGCCTCGAGGGCTACGAGCAGTACTTC. This gives the protein CASSRLEGYEQYF.

With respect to this clone: Just one base apart from a much larger clone, this may be a read error. The chain couples TRBV9 to TRBJ1-2; 7 bases align to TRBD1. The CDR3 sequence is 14 residues long. V trimming: 0 bases; J trimming: 3 bases; junction bases outside the gene matches: 2. Germline CDR1 is SGDLS and CDR2 is YYNGEE. CDR3 nucleotides: TGTGCCAGCAGCGTAGGCACAGGGGACTATGGCTACACCTTC. This codes for CASSVGTGDYGYTF.

The chain couples TRBV28 to TRBJ2-7, with TRBD1 as a possible D gene (5 bases). Between the trimmed V and J ends, which lost 5 bases and 3 bases, there was a span of 14 bases. Germline-derived CDR1 and CDR2 are MDHEN and SYDVKM. The CDR3 covers 14 residues. The CDR3, as DNA: TGTGCCAGCAGTCTAGGACAATCTCTCTACGAGCAGTACTTC. This codes for CASSLGQSLYEQYF.

This clone was found once. The rearrangement joins TRBV5-1 to TRBJ1-5; a weak D match, TRBD1 (6 bases). The CDR3 sequence is 15 residues long. Trimming removed 1 base at V and 3 bases at J, with 11 bases between. The germline gives CDR1 SGHRS, CDR2 YFSETQ. CDR3 nucleotide sequence: TGCGCCAGCAGCTTGACTGGACAGTCCAATCAGCCCCAGCATTTT. Its translation: CASSLTGQSNQPQHF.

V usage is TRBV25-1 and J usage is TRBJ1-2; 7 bases map to TRBD1. This CDR3 has 18 residues. V shed 6 bases, J shed 0 bases, and the junction held 16 bases outside the gene matches. Germline lookup yields CDR1 MGHDK and CDR2 SYGVNS. The CDR3 sequence is CASSQTPWGRGANYGYTF. The CDR3 nucleotides are TGTGCCAGCAGCCAAACCCCGTGGGGCAGGGGGGCTAACTATGGCTACACCTTC.

This clone came up once. This sequence joins TRBV5-1 and TRBJ2-3; D uncertain. Trimming cost V 2 bases and J 2 bases, with 9 bases left between them. The CDR3 has 14 amino acids. Germline V gives CDR1 SGHRS, CDR2 YFSETQ. The CDR3 DNA follows: TGCGCCAGCAGCTTAGGCCAGGACACAGATACGCAGTATTTT. This translates into CASSLGQDTDTQYF. The complete variable domain, with remaining parts taken from reference TRBV5-1 and TRBJ2-3, reads KAGVTQTPRYLIKTRGQQVTLSCSPISGHRSVSWYQQTPGQGLQFLFEYFSETQRNKGNFPGRFSGRQFSNSRSEMNVSTLELGDSALYLCASSLGQDTDTQYFGPGTRLTVL.

The rearrangement links TRBV3-1 (or the pseudogene TRBV3-2) to TRBJ1-2; TRBD1 is a possible D gene (6 bases). CDR1 is LGHDT, CDR2 YNNKEL, per germline (reference sequence). Deletions cut 1 base from V and 4 bases from J, with 10 bases between. The CDR3 totals 14 residues. CDR3 protein: CASSQGTDPYGYTF. CDR3 coding DNA: TGTGCCAGCAGCCAAGGGACAGATCCCTATGGCTACACCTTC.

V gene TRBV6-1 combines with J gene TRBJ2-7; 10 positions agree with TRBD2. After removal of 2 bases from V and 0 bases from J, the junction contained 7 bases not matched to a gene. This CDR3 has 17 amino acids. The V gene's germline CDR1 is MNHNS and CDR2 SASEGT. CDR3 protein: CASSERASGGHSYEQYF. The CDR3 DNA follows: TGTGCCAGCAGTGAACGGGCTAGCGGGGGCCACTCCTACGAGCAGTACTTC.

This clone came up once. V is TRBV6-6 and J is TRBJ2-5; 7 bases fit TRBD2. The CDR3 is 15 residues long. Germline CDR1 and CDR2: MNHNY and SVGAGI (reference sequence). J gave up 5 bases and V 1 base, and 7 bases lay outside the gene matches. The CDR3 sequence is CASSYLAGGIETQYF. The CDR3 coding sequence is TGTGCCAGCAGTTACTTAGCGGGCGGAATCGAGACCCAGTACTTC.

This clone was detected only a few times. The V gene is TRBV29-1, the J gene TRBJ2-5; TRBD1 matches 7 bases. The CDR3 is made up of 12 amino acids. Losses at the gene ends were 6 bases for V and 7 bases for J; bases not matched to a gene: 8. Germline CDR1 reads SQVTM; CDR2 reads ANQGSEA. The CDR3 sequence is CSVGTGELTQYF. The CDR3 DNA sequence: TGCAGCGTAGGAACAGGGGAATTGACCCAGTACTTC.

This rearrangement joins TRBV5-5 to TRBJ1-2, with D perhaps TRBD1 (5 bases). V lost 4 bases and J lost 6, with 16 bases in between. The CDR3 length is 14 residues. Germline CDR1 reads SGHKS; CDR2 reads YYEKEE (reference sequence). The CDR3 is CASSLGSWGDGYTF. The CDR3 DNA sequence: TGTGCCAGCAGCCTAGGATCGTGGGGGGATGGCTACACCTTC.

CDR3 nucleotide sequence: TGTGCCGCGGTCCGGGGCAATGAGCAGTTCTTC. Protein sequence: CAAVRGNEQFF. The rearrangement links TRBV30 to TRBJ2-1; possibly TRBD2 for D (5 bases). CDR3 length: 11 residues. Trimming took off 8 bases at V and 6 bases at J, with 11 bases between the two ends. The germline gives CDR1 GTSNPN, CDR2 SVGIG (reference sequence).

The chain employs TRBV6-5 and TRBJ1-2; 7 bases agree with TRBD1. The CDR3 is made up of 13 amino acids. The V gene's germline CDR1 is MNHEY and CDR2 SVGAGI. After removal of 6 bases from V and 8 bases from J, the junction contained 9 bases not matched to a gene. CDR3 in amino acids: CASSARQGEGYTF. CDR3 nucleotides: TGTGCCAGCAGCGCTAGACAGGGTGAAGGCTACACCTTC.

The table lists this clone with a few counts. V is TRBV14 and J is TRBJ2-5; D is perhaps TRBD2 (6 bases). This CDR3 has 14 amino acids. The germline V and J ends were trimmed by 4 bases and 5 bases, with 14 bases remaining between them. Germline V gives CDR1 SGHDN, CDR2 FVKESK. CDR3 region: CASSRVRGRETQYF. CDR3 sequence (DNA): TGTGCCAGCAGCCGAGTACGGGGGAGGGAGACCCAGTACTTC.

The chain uses TRBV5-6 and TRBJ1-2, with TRBD1 identical over 7 bases. Trimming removed 4 bases from V and 7 bases from J; junction bases left unmatched: 13. The CDR3 spans 15 residues. Germline CDR1 is SGHDT and CDR2 is YYEEEE. The CDR3: CASSTLTGTARGYTF. The CDR3 DNA is TGTGCCAGCAGCACCCTAACCGGGACAGCCCGTGGCTACACCTTC.

The chain recombines TRBV20-1 with TRBJ1-1, with D maybe TRBD1 (5 bases). The V gene lost 1 base and the J gene lost 8 bases, with 8 bases spanning the gap. Per germline, CDR1 DFQATT and CDR2 SNEGSKA (reference sequence). The CDR3 is 11 residues long. CDR3 DNA: TGCAGTGCTAGAGCAGGGAGGGAAGCTTTCTTT. Translating it yields CSARAGREAFF.